These 22 T cell receptor beta chains were sequenced from one sample in a study of T-cell reconstitution after alpha-beta-depleted transplantation in children (dated by TCRdb to between 2015 and 2016). Library generation was performed with PCR. The sequencer listed for this sample is Illumina HiSeq 2500. TCR libraries were prepared with molecular barcoding, using unique molecular identifiers to normalize TCRbeta repertoire quantification. TCRdb applied fastp at Q25 and MiXCR to the public reads, then kept only in-frame beta chains. Each record represents a unique CDR3 protein, reported with the most common genes and DNA among its rows. In this sample the table shows a few hundred thousand distinct CDR3 sequences, approximately 9.9% of which occur a single time. Of the sample, over 4.5% falls within the top ten clones. Specimen: PBMCs from the stem cell graft donor, collected from the stem cell graft. The receptors come from a human donor who donated a stem cell graft to a child with SCID.

This clonotype has a count of ten or more. This chain connects TRBV12-3 or TRBV12-4 to TRBJ2-5, with TRBD2 matching over 10 bases. This CDR3 region has 15 residues. V was clipped by 5 bases and J by 2 bases; unmatched bases: 5. The CDR3 DNA reads TGTGCCAGCAGTCCAGAGACTAGCGGGCAAGAGACCCAGTACTTC. The encoded protein is CASSPETSGQETQYF.

This clonotype occurred many times. The rearrangement uses TRBV20-1 and TRBJ2-5; no clear D gene. Germline CDR1 reads DFQATT; CDR2 reads SNEGSKA (reference sequence). V was cut by 3 bases and J by 5 bases, with 13 bases left in between. The CDR3 is 13 amino acids. CDR3 DNA: TGCAGTGCTAGGACCGGCAGGTTTGAGACCCAGTACTTC. Its translation is CSARTGRFETQYF.

This clonotype was seen repeatedly, ten times or more. The chain employs TRBV5-1 and TRBJ1-4, with TRBD1 matching over 7 bases. Per the germline V gene, CDR1 is SGHRS and CDR2 is YFSETQ. This CDR3 region has 14 residues. V lost 6 bases to trimming and J lost 6 bases; unmatched junction nucleotides: 8. CDR3 DNA sequence: TGCGCCAGCAAGAGGGGGCCCCGTGATGAAAAACTGTTTTTT. Amino acids: CASKRGPRDEKLFF.

This clonotype was seen at least ten times. The genes are TRBV27 and TRBJ1-2, with D perhaps matching TRBD1 (6 bases). Germline CDR1 is MNHEY and CDR2 is SMNVEV (reference sequence). V dropped 6 bases and J dropped 4 bases, with 15 bases sitting between them. The CDR3 is made up of 14 amino acids. In nucleotides, the CDR3 is TGTGCCAGCAGGCAGGGACACCTATTCTATGGCTACACCTTC. Translated: CASRQGHLFYGYTF.

This clonotype was counted at least ten times. The chain joins TRBV5-6 to TRBJ2-3, with D tentatively TRBD1 (8 bases). The CDR3 is made up of 16 amino acids. The V gene's germline CDR1 is SGHDT and CDR2 YYEEEE. Between the trimmed V and J ends, which lost 4 bases and 3 bases, there was a span of 18 bases. Here the CDR3 reads CASSPGIQGGTDTQYF. DNA for the CDR3: TGTGCCAGCAGCCCTGGGATACAGGGGGGGACAGATACGCAGTATTTT.

In this sample, this clonotype turned up many times. The V call is TRBV24-1, the J call TRBJ2-1; 9 bases match TRBD2. V gave up 1 base and J gave up 7 bases; unmatched junction bases: 7. There are 16 residues in the CDR3. Per the germline V gene, CDR1 is KGHDR and CDR2 is SFDVKD. This chain's CDR3 is CATSDFRLAGRNEQFF. DNA of the CDR3: TGTGCCACCAGTGATTTCCGCCTAGCGGGGCGGAATGAGCAGTTCTTC.

In its sample, this clonotype was seen many times. The J gene is TRBJ2-2, the V gene TRBV7-9; D remains unclear. CDR1 and CDR2 from the germline V gene are SEHNR and FQNEAQ (reference sequence). This CDR3 comprises 15 residues. V was shortened by 5 bases and J by 3 bases, with 13 bases between the two germline ends. CDR3 loop: CASSPQDLHTGELFF. Here the CDR3 DNA reads TGTGCCAGCAGCCCTCAAGATTTGCACACCGGGGAGCTGTTTTTT.

This clonotype was counted ten times or more. The V and J genes are TRBV9 and TRBJ2-1, with TRBD2 matching over 12 bases. J lost 9 bases, V lost 0 bases, and 4 bases had no gene match. CDR3 length equals 15 residues. Germline CDR1 is SGDLS and CDR2 is YYNGEE. CDR3 amino acids: CASSVDSSGGGEQFF. CDR3 DNA: TGTGCCAGCAGCGTAGATTCTAGCGGGGGGGGTGAGCAGTTCTTC. Combining the CDR3 with reference TRBV9 and TRBJ2-1 gives the whole variable domain DSGVTQTPKHLITATGQRVTLRCSPRSGDLSVYWYQQSLDQGLQFLIQYYNGEERAKGNILERFSAQQFPDLHSELNLSSLELGDSALYFCASSVDSSGGGEQFFGPGTRLTVL.

This clonotype appeared many times. The chain links TRBV20-1 to TRBJ2-3; D assignment may be TRBD1 or TRBD2 (5 bases each). CDR1 and CDR2 from the germline V gene are DFQATT and SNEGSKA (reference sequence). This CDR3 is built from 13 residues. The V end lost 4 bases, the J end lost 2 bases, and 10 bases lay between the germline ends. In DNA form, the CDR3 reads TGCAGTGCTAACGGGGCTCCCACAGATACGCAGTATTTT. Translating it yields CSANGAPTDTQYF.

This clonotype was seen at least ten times. The rearrangement joins TRBV6-5 to TRBJ1-5; D is uncertain. Germline lookup yields CDR1 MNHEY and CDR2 SVGAGI. Trimming cost V 4 bases and J 6 bases, with 10 bases left between them. The CDR3 runs to 13 residues. CDR3 residues: CASSLAVGQPQHF. In DNA form, the CDR3 reads TGTGCCAGCAGTTTGGCAGTCGGTCAGCCCCAGCATTTT.

This clonotype occurred many times. The chain combines TRBV5-1 with TRBJ2-3, with D possibly TRBD2 on 6 matching bases. V was cut by 2 bases and J by 3 bases, with 13 bases left in between. CDR1 and CDR2 (germline): SGHRS, YFSETQ. CDR3 length: 15 residues. CDR3 region: CASSFGSGTTDTQYF. The CDR3, as DNA: TGCGCCAGCAGCTTCGGTAGCGGAACAACAGATACGCAGTATTTT.

This clonotype was observed many times. CDR3 sequence reads: CASSTQGGTGSSYEQYF. In nucleotides, the CDR3 is TGTGCCAGCAGTACGCAAGGGGGGACAGGGAGCTCCTACGAGCAGTACTTC. The rearrangement joins TRBV6-1 to TRBJ2-7; 9 bases match TRBD1. The CDR3 length is 17 residues. The trim removed 5 bases at V and 0 bases at J, leaving 11 bases unmatched. The germline CDR1 and CDR2 sequences are MNHNS and SASEGT.

This clonotype showed up just a few times. The CDR3 sequence: CSAHLDGAVEQYF. The CDR3 DNA reads TGCAGTGCTCACTTGGACGGGGCTGTGGAGCAGTACTTC. J is TRBJ2-7 and V is TRBV20-1; D possibly uses TRBD1 or TRBD2 (5 bases each). This CDR3 spans 13 amino acids. V dropped 5 bases and J dropped 7 bases, with 18 bases sitting between them. CDR1 is DFQATT and CDR2 is SNEGSKA in the germline V gene (reference sequence).

This clonotype was seen repeatedly, ten times or more. V is TRBV4-1 and J is TRBJ2-7; 11 bases fit TRBD2. Trimming at V came to 4 bases and at J to 2 bases, leaving 4 bases not matched to a gene. The length of the CDR3 is 15 residues. CDR1 and CDR2 from the germline V gene are MGHRA and YSYEKL. The DNA of the CDR3 is TGCGCCAGCAGCCTAGGGACTAGCGGACCCTACGAGCAGTACTTC. Amino acid sequence: CASSLGTSGPYEQYF.

As concerns this clonotype: It may be a read error: a sequence one base away is much more abundant. The genes are TRBV24-1 and TRBJ2-3; either TRBD1 or TRBD2 may supply D (5 bases each). Germline CDR1 KGHDR, CDR2 SFDVKD. The CDR3 spans 19 residues. The V gene lost 1 base and the J gene lost 5 bases, with 24 bases spanning the gap. CDR3 DNA: TGTGCCACCAGTGATTTTACTAGGGGACCGACCGGATGGGGAGATACGCAGTATTTT. Protein: CATSDFTRGPTGWGDTQYF.

This clonotype was seen repeatedly, ten times or more. The rearrangement links TRBV12-3 or TRBV12-4 to TRBJ2-1; D is ambiguous. CDR3 length: 13 residues. V shed 5 bases and J shed 7 bases, with 12 bases lying between them. DNA for the CDR3: TGTGCCAGCAGTCCCTTCGGCAGGAATGAGCAGTTCTTC. It yields the protein CASSPFGRNEQFF.

V gene TRBV18 combines with J gene TRBJ2-2, with 11 bases that match TRBD2. Trimming cost V 3 bases and J 7 bases; bases outside gene matches: 4. Germline V CDR1 and CDR2: KGHSH, LQKENI. The CDR3 runs 15 residues. The chain's CDR3 is CASSPGLAAYGELFF. The DNA for the CDR3 is TGTGCCAGCTCACCGGGACTAGCGGCTTACGGGGAGCTGTTTTTT.

The chain carries TRBV7-2 and TRBJ2-1; D remains ambiguous. CDR3 length: 15 amino acids. In germline, CDR1 is SGHTA, CDR2 FQGNSA. Deletions cut 2 bases from V and 0 bases from J, with 8 bases between. CDR3 residues: CASSLSASSYNEQFF. CDR3 nucleotide sequence: TGTGCCAGCAGCTTATCTGCTAGCTCCTACAATGAGCAGTTCTTC.

This clonotype was recorded many times. The chain has TRBV12-3 or TRBV12-4 and TRBJ1-2, with 8 bases lining up with TRBD1. The J segment lost 2 bases and the V segment lost 6 bases, leaving 2 bases of the junction unmatched. The CDR3 has 13 amino acids. Here the CDR3 reads CASRRQGNYGYTF. The CDR3 nucleotides are TGTGCCAGCAGGAGACAGGGGAACTATGGCTACACCTTC.

Ten or more counts support this clonotype. J is TRBJ1-4 and V is TRBV20-1, with D hard to call. The length of the CDR3 is 13 residues. Germline CDR1 and CDR2: DFQATT and SNEGSKA (reference sequence). Trimming took off 2 bases at V and 7 bases at J, with 11 bases between the two ends. The CDR3 is CSARRGHAEKLFF. CDR3 DNA sequence: TGCAGTGCTAGAAGAGGGCATGCTGAAAAACTGTTTTTT.

There are many counts of this clonotype. V and J are TRBV5-8 and TRBJ2-3; 7 nucleotides align to TRBD1. V shed 4 bases, J shed 0 bases, and the junction held 8 bases outside the gene matches. CDR1 and CDR2 (germline): SGHTS, YDEGEE. The CDR3 spans 16 residues. CDR3 protein: CASSLMGQTSTDTQYF. The CDR3 bases are TGTGCCAGCAGCCTCATGGGACAGACTAGCACAGATACGCAGTATTTT.

As concerns this clonotype: This may come from a read error, since a much larger clone is one base off. V gene TRBV27 combines with J gene TRBJ2-7; D unclear. Germline CDR1 and CDR2: MNHEY and SMNVEV (reference sequence). The CDR3 extends over 13 amino acids. The CDR3 coding sequence is TGTGCCAGCAGTTGGACCAGCTCCTACGAGCAGGACTTC. It codes for CASSWTSSYEQDF.